This is a list of T cell receptor beta chains from one sample in a study of human T cells and chemical hapten exposure. From the RACE reads, TCRdb called clonotypes with MiXCR, one entry per CDR3 protein. The sample holds approximately 70,000 distinct CDR3 sequences, over 7.5% seen once. Sequenced material: whole blood, taken in connection with sensitization to the hapten diphenylcyclopropenone (DPC). These receptors were collected from a middle-aged woman with alopecia areata. Some clones in this sample may be carry-over from other donors' samples. Both conserved end residues are part of each CDR3. A D gene is named only where the DNA matches it firmly. A clone size is listed for some rows: how often the clone was seen (once, few, many), or a class if it is expanded.

>TRBJ1-5|TRBV7-9|few|TRBD1
TGTGCCAGCAGCTTAGGGGACAGGGGGTCTTGGAGCAATCAGCCCCAGCATTTT
CASSLGDRGSWSNQPQHF
>TRBJ1-5|TRBV12-3/TRBV12-4|NA|NA
TGTGCCAGCAGTTTAGCTGGGATCGGCAATCAGCCCCAGCATTTT
CASSLAGIGNQPQHF
>TRBJ2-5|TRBV6-2/TRBV6-3|many|NA
TGTGCCAGCACTAAACCCCGGACCGGACAAGAGACCCAGTACTTC
CASTKPRTGQETQYF
>TRBJ1-4|TRBV14|many|NA
TGTGCCAGCAGCCAAGATTGGGCAGCACGGGAAAAACTGTTTTTT
CASSQDWAAREKLFF
>TRBJ2-6|TRBV20-1|NA|NA
TGCAGTGCTAGGAGCTCTGGGGCCAACGTCCTGACTTTC
CSARSSGANVLTF
>TRBJ1-2|TRBV6-1|many|TRBD1
TGTGCCAGCAGTGAACCAAAACTACAGGGGCGCGAAATCTATGGCTACACCTTC
CASSEPKLQGREIYGYTF
>TRBJ2-1|TRBV18|few|NA
TGTGCCAGCTCCGCCGGAGGGGGGTTCTTCCTCCACAATGAGCAGTTCTTC
CASSAGGGFFLHNEQFF
>TRBJ2-7|TRBV6-2/TRBV6-3|many|TRBD1
TGTGCCAGCAGTTATACGACAGGGGGCGAGCAGTACTTC
CASSYTTGGEQYF
>TRBJ2-2|TRBV12-3/TRBV12-4|NA|TRBD2
TGTGCCAGCAGAGCTAGCGGCACCGGGGAGCTGTTTTTT
CASRASGTGELFF
>TRBJ2-4|TRBV7-2|many|TRBD2
TGTGCCAGCAGCTTAGACCAGCGGGGGGCATCTATTCAGTACTTC
CASSLDQRGASIQYF
>TRBJ1-2|TRBV5-1|few|NA
TGCGCCAGCAGCTTGGACAGTTCGGCCTATGGCTACACCTTC
CASSLDSSAYGYTF
>TRBJ2-1|TRBV4-1|few|TRBD2
TGCGCCAGCAGCCAAGACGCTAGCGGGGTGTACAATGAGCAGTTCTTC
CASSQDASGVYNEQFF
>TRBJ1-2|TRBV2|many|NA
TGTGCCAGCAGTGAAGGAGGAATGGGATTCTATGGCTACACCTTC
CASSEGGMGFYGYTF
>TRBJ2-7|TRBV6-6|NA|NA
TGTGCCAGCACCCCAGCGCGGTTATTCTCCTACGAGCAGTACTTC
CASTPARLFSYEQYF
>TRBJ1-1|TRBV12-3/TRBV12-4|many|NA
TGTGCCAGCAGCGAAAGTGCGTACACTGAAGCTTTCTTT
CASSESAYTEAFF
>TRBJ2-7|TRBV20-1|NA|TRBD1
TGCAGTGCGCGACAGGGGGCAGGGGAGCAGTACTTC
CSARQGAGEQYF
>TRBJ2-3|TRBV7-2|NA|NA
TGTGCCAACAGTGAAGGGGGGGCCGATACGCAGTATTTT
CANSEGGADTQYF
>TRBJ2-2|TRBV28|many|TRBD1
TGTGCCAGCAGTTGGACAGGGGGTACGGGGACCGGGGAGCTGTTTTTT
CASSWTGGTGTGELFF
>TRBJ2-5|TRBV3-1|few|NA
TGTGCCAGCAGCCAATTAAGGACGACCACGGGGACCCAGTACTTC
CASSQLRTTTGTQYF
>TRBJ1-5|TRBV7-8|few|NA
TGTGCCAGCAGCTTGCAGCCCGGGGTTGCTGTCAGTCCCCAGCATTTT
CASSLQPGVAVSPQHF
>TRBJ2-2|TRBV7-9|many|NA
TGTGCCAGCAGCTTATCGGCGTACACCGGGGAGCTGTTTTTT
CASSLSAYTGELFF
>TRBJ1-1|TRBV2|NA|NA
TGTGCCAGCAGTCAAACAGGGCCTGAAGCTTTCTTT
CASSQTGPEAFF
>TRBJ1-2|TRBV6-5|many|NA
TGTGCCAGCAGGCGGACGGGTTATGGCTACACCTTC
CASRRTGYGYTF
>TRBJ2-7|TRBV3-1|few|NA
TGTGCCAGCAGCACGGGGGGCTACTCCTACGAGCAGTACTTC
CASSTGGYSYEQYF
>TRBJ2-5|TRBV9|NA|NA
TGTGCCAGCAGCGTCGGGGCGGCAGGGATGGGAGGAGAGACCCAGTACTTC
CASSVGAAGMGGETQYF